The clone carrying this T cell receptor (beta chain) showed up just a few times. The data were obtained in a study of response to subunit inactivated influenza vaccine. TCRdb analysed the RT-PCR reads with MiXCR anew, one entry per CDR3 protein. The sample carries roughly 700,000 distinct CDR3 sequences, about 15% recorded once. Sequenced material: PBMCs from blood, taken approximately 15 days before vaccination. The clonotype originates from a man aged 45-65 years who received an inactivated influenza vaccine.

CDR3 DNA: TGTGCCAGCAGCCCCCCAGGGGGGGGACAGGGTGTCGACGAGCAGTACTTC. Translating it yields CASSPPGGGQGVDEQYF. V usage is TRBV7-9 and J usage is TRBJ2-7; 9 bases map to TRBD1. There are 17 residues in the CDR3. The V gene end was trimmed by 5 bases and the J gene end by 5 bases; junction bases not matched to a gene: 16. Germline-derived CDR1 and CDR2 are SEHNR and FQNEAQ (reference sequence).